This is a list of T cell receptor beta chains from one sample in a study of control samples from healthy donors and cancer patients. The assay was immunoSEQ multiplex PCR, and TCRdb's table has in-frame clones only and misses some. The data show about 190,000 clones, 91% seen once. Sequences were obtained from blood. The receptors derive from a man aged 25-45 years in good health. Both conserved end residues are part of each CDR3. Each record gives: D gene, V gene, J gene, clone size, CDR3 DNA, CDR3 protein. A D gene is named only where the DNA matches it firmly. Clone sizes are given selectively: once, few, many, or a class where the clone is expanded.

>.|TRBV3-1/TRBV3-2|TRBJ1-3|.
TGTGCCAGCAGCCCCACTGGAAACACCATATATTTT
CASSPTGNTIYF
>.|TRBV7-2|TRBJ1-5|.
TGTGCCAGCAGCTTAGTAGCTGGAGCTAGCAATCAGCCCCAGCATTTT
CASSLVAGASNQPQHF
>.|TRBV12-3/TRBV12-4|TRBJ2-7|.
TGTGCCAGCAGATCGGGCAACAAATACGAGCAGTACTTC
CASRSGNKYEQYF
>TRBD2|TRBV5-1|TRBJ2-1|.
TGCGCCAGCAGCCCCAGCCCAGCGGGGGTCTACAATGAGCAGTTCTTC
CASSPSPAGVYNEQFF
>.|TRBV12-3/TRBV12-4|TRBJ1-2|.
TGTGCCAGCAGTCCAGGGTTGAACTATGGCTACACCTTC
CASSPGLNYGYTF
>.|TRBV3-1/TRBV3-2|TRBJ1-4|.
TGTGCCAGCAGCCCCTACGCGGGTTCTAATGAAAAACTGTTTTTT
CASSPYAGSNEKLFF
>.|TRBV2|TRBJ1-5|.
TGTGCCAGCAACGGTGGGAATCAGCCCCAGCATTTT
CASNGGNQPQHF
>.|TRBV14|TRBJ1-1|.
TGTGCCAGCAGCCAATCGCCCGGCGGTCTGACTTTCTTT
CASSQSPGGLTFF
>.|TRBV7-9|TRBJ2-1|few
TGTGCCAGCAGCTTTACCGCCGGAGAGCAGTTCTTC
CASSFTAGEQFF
>TRBD1|TRBV5-1|TRBJ2-1|.
TGCGCCAGCAGCTTGACGGGACAGGGATTCCATGAGCAGTTCTTC
CASSLTGQGFHEQFF
>.|TRBV19|TRBJ1-6|.
TGTGCCAGTAGTCTTCAGGGTTCACCCCTCCACTTT
CASSLQGSPLHF
>.|TRBV27|TRBJ2-7|few
TGTGCCAGCAGTTCAGGGTTCCCTTCCTACGAGCAGTACTTC
CASSSGFPSYEQYF
>.|TRBV14|TRBJ1-1|.
TGTGCCAGCAGCCCAAATTACGGGAACACTGAAGCTTTCTTT
CASSPNYGNTEAFF
>.|TRBV10-3|TRBJ1-1|.
TGTGCCATCAGTGACAGGGGTAAAGCTGACACTGAAGCTTTCTTT
CAISDRGKADTEAFF
>.|TRBV24-1|TRBJ1-3|.
TGTGCCACCAGTTCACTTACTTCGAGCTCTGGAAACACCATATATTTT
CATSSLTSSSGNTIYF
>.|TRBV5-1|TRBJ1-2|.
TGCGCCAGCACCTACGACAGCTCCTCCCTTAACTATGGCTACACCTTC
CASTYDSSSLNYGYTF
>.|TRBV5-1|TRBJ1-1|.
TGCGCCAGCAGTTCCGGGAACACTGAAGCTTTCTTT
CASSSGNTEAFF
>.|TRBV7-9|TRBJ2-5|.
TGTGCCAGCAGCTTCCACGAGACCCAGTACTTC
CASSFHETQYF
>.|TRBV5-6|TRBJ2-7|few
TGTGCCAGCAGCTTCCCGGGGGCTCTCTACGAGCAGTACTTC
CASSFPGALYEQYF
>.|TRBV12-3/TRBV12-4|TRBJ2-7|few
TGTGCCAGCAGTGTTACTAGTTCCCACGAGCAGTACTTC
CASSVTSSHEQYF
>.|TRBV7-9|TRBJ1-1|once
TGTGCCAGCAGCCGACAGGACACTGAAGCTTTCTTT
CASSRQDTEAFF
>TRBD1|TRBV7-8|TRBJ1-5|.
TGTGCCAGCAGCACCTACAGGGGTGCTGGGGAGCAGCCCCAGCATTTT
CASSTYRGAGEQPQHF
>.|TRBV2|TRBJ1-5|once
TGTGCCAGCACCGGGGGGATGGCCTTGCAGGGGCCCCAGCATTTT
CASTGGMALQGPQHF
>TRBD1|TRBV7-9|TRBJ2-2|.
TGTGCCAGCAGCTCCTACAGGGGCCGGACCGGGGAGCTGTTTTTT
CASSSYRGRTGELFF
>.|TRBV5-1|TRBJ2-1|.
TGCGCCAGCAGCTTTTCAGGGACCTACAATGAGCAGTTCTTC
CASSFSGTYNEQFF
>.|TRBV14|TRBJ1-2|.
TGTGCCAGCAGCCTCGGAGGGGGTCGACGCTACACCTTC
CASSLGGGRRYTF
>.|TRBV12-3/TRBV12-4|TRBJ1-1|once
TGTGCCAGCAGTTTGAGGTTGGAAGCTTTCTTT
CASSLRLEAFF
>TRBD1|TRBV5-1|TRBJ1-2|once
TGCGCCAGCAGGGACAGGGGGGATCCGAAAAGCGATACGGGCTACACCTTC
CASRDRGDPKSDTGYTF
>.|TRBV7-3|TRBJ2-7|.
TGTGCCAGCAGCTTAAAGGTTCTCAGCCATGATTTCTCCTACGAGCAGTACTTC
CASSLKVLSHDFSYEQYF
>.|TRBV13|TRBJ2-3|.
TGTGCCAGCAGCCCGTTCGGGGGGCTCACAGATACGCAGTATTTT
CASSPFGGLTDTQYF
>.|TRBV7-9|TRBJ1-6|.
TGTGCCAGCAGCTTAAGCCTGTCTAATTCACCCCTCCACTTT
CASSLSLSNSPLHF
>.|TRBV11-2|TRBJ1-4|.
TGTGCCAGCAGCTTATCAGGGAATAATGAAAAACTGTTTTTT
CASSLSGNNEKLFF
>TRBD1|TRBV25-1|TRBJ1-1|.
TGTGCCAGCAGTGAAATCAGGGGGCGGAACACTGAAGCTTTCTTT
CASSEIRGRNTEAFF
>.|TRBV9|TRBJ1-2|.
TGTGCCAGCAAGGGGGGGCCCGGCTACACCTTC
CASKGGPGYTF
>.|TRBV4-2|TRBJ1-3|.
TGTGCCAGCAGCCAAGAGCCGGCTCCTTACCCCTCTGGAAACACCATATATTTT
CASSQEPAPYPSGNTIYF
>.|TRBV4-1|TRBJ2-7|.
TGCGCCAGCAGCCAAGTGGCTAGCGCCTACGAGCAGTACTTC
CASSQVASAYEQYF
>.|TRBV24-1|TRBJ1-1|.
TGTGCCACCAGTGACCGGTCTGGTTGCGTGAACACTGAAGCTTTCTTT
CATSDRSGCVNTEAFF
>.|TRBV6-5|TRBJ1-1|.
TGTGCCAGCAGTTTGGGGGAAGGCACTGAAGCTTTCTTT
CASSLGEGTEAFF
>.|TRBV27|TRBJ1-2|once
TGTGCCAGCAGTCCGACGGGGGGGCGGTATGGCTACACCTTC
CASSPTGGRYGYTF
>TRBD1|TRBV11-2|TRBJ1-1|.
TGTGCCAGCAGCGCCCCGGGACAGGGGGGCACTGAAGCTTTCTTT
CASSAPGQGGTEAFF
>.|TRBV5-6|TRBJ1-6|.
TGTGCCAGCAGCTCCGGGCCGGTCCCCTATAATTCACCCCTCCACTTT
CASSSGPVPYNSPLHF
>.|TRBV6-5|TRBJ1-1|.
TGTGCCAGCAGTTACTCGACAAACGTGAACACTGAAGCTTTCTTT
CASSYSTNVNTEAFF
>.|TRBV7-2|TRBJ1-1|.
TGTGCCAGCAGCTTAGCTGGTCCGGGGGGCGTAACTGAAGCTTTCTTT
CASSLAGPGGVTEAFF
>TRBD1|TRBV7-9|TRBJ1-2|.
TGTGCCAGCAGCTTAGTTGCAGGGGGGAATGGCTACACCTTC
CASSLVAGGNGYTF
>TRBD2|TRBV5-1|TRBJ2-1|.
TGCGCCAGCGGGCCTAGCGGGGGGTCCATATCCTACAATGAGCAGTTCTTC
CASGPSGGSISYNEQFF
>.|TRBV29-1|TRBJ1-2|few
TGCAGCGTTGAAGAGATTAACTATGGCTACACCTTC
CSVEEINYGYTF
>.|TRBV27|TRBJ2-7|.
TGTGCCAGCAGTTCCCCGGCCTACGAGCAGTACTTC
CASSSPAYEQYF
>.|TRBV10-2|TRBJ2-1|once
TGCGCCAGCCAACAGACTAGTTCCCACAATGAGCAGTTCTTC
CASQQTSSHNEQFF
>TRBD2|TRBV10-2|TRBJ2-2|.
TGCGCCAGCAGTCCCGGGACTAGCGGGGACGGCGGGGAGCTGTTTTTT
CASSPGTSGDGGELFF
>.|TRBV5-3|TRBJ2-7|.
TGTGCCAGAAGCTCCGGGCCCTACGAGCAGTACTTC
CARSSGPYEQYF
>.|TRBV4-2|TRBJ2-1|.
TGTGCCAGCAGCCAAGTCTCCACTAGCCTCGTCTACAATGAGCAGTTCTTC
CASSQVSTSLVYNEQFF
>.|TRBV18|TRBJ1-1|.
TGTGCCAGCTCACCCACGTCCTTAGTGAGGGGAAACACTGAAGCTTTCTTT
CASSPTSLVRGNTEAFF
>TRBD1|TRBV6-5|TRBJ1-2|.
TGTGCCAGCAGTTTCATCTCGGGACAGAGATATGGCTACACCTTC
CASSFISGQRYGYTF
>.|TRBV3-1/TRBV3-2|TRBJ1-5|few
TGTGCCAGCAGCCAAAGTTTAAGGGGCAATCAGCCCCAGCATTTT
CASSQSLRGNQPQHF
>.|TRBV12-3/TRBV12-4|TRBJ1-1|.
TGTGCCAGCACGCCGACTTTGAACACTGAAGCTTTCTTT
CASTPTLNTEAFF